This T cell receptor (beta chain) was sequenced in a study of cytomegalovirus exposure and HLA in healthy donors listed by TCRdb under 2017. Study-level background: A later analysis indicated that the 95 to 150 validation repertoires were generated on the platform also employed for the approximately 700 repertoires of the first cohort. A separate validation cohort of about 110 different subjects was used in addition to the approximately 640-subject first cohort. The study combined high-throughput TCR immunosequencing, statistical association of individual TCRs with disease status, and machine learning to predict cytomegalovirus infection status. The study aimed to test whether signatures of past pathogen exposure could be identified by cataloging public T cell receptors.

Separate from the approximately 670-subject first cohort, the validation cohort of roughly 120 subjects was the group to which the donors belonged. Ten or more counts support this clone. Its antigen remains unidentified. There are no base qualities to consult, and no much larger clone falls within one base. Receptors were amplified or captured by the immunoSEQ multiplex PCR assay. As for the original processing: A statistical classification framework was built for diagnosing cytomegalovirus status from the catalog of TCR beta chain sequences. The table was pulled from immuneACCESS by TCRdb, which kept in-frame rearrangements only. Such tables lose some clones; where checked, under half of the loss comes from unresolved V genes, and the rest has no known cause. The DNA was the basis for D and trimming; V, J and clone size are from that table. This sample holds around 150,000 clones; roughly nine tenths were observed only once. The ten largest clones represent roughly 5.8% of the sample.

The germline V gene (reference sequence) sets CDR1 to MNHNY and CDR2 to SVGAGI. V trim: 8 bases; J trim: 8 bases; unmatched bases: 17. Counted from cysteine to phenylalanine, this CDR3 has 15 amino acids. The DNA shown is the 45-base CDR3, in frame from base 1. The study at large found these results: Of the cluster scores, 90% to 95% were above 0 in a later analysis, which found that TCRs clustered in the first cohort also tended to co-occur in the approximately 130 validation repertoires. A few of the identified cytomegalovirus-associated TCR beta chains were confirmed in vitro to be specific for cytomegalovirus antigens. It was suggested by the authors that the approach could potentially be generalized to other disease states and immunological phenotypes. A later analysis lacked HLA typing for the validation cohort, so it scored co-occurrence in that cohort across all 110 or so repertoires. The study listed 150 to 200 TCR beta chains as associated with cytomegalovirus. The classifier was reported to diagnose cytomegalovirus status with high specificity and sensitivity in both the original cohort and the validation cohort. Most TCR sequences were observed very rarely across donors, whereas some public TCRs were present in many individuals.

The sequence was collected from a woman in her twenties or thirties in good health and CMV-seronegative. The chain employs TRBV6-6 and TRBJ2-7, with 8 central nucleotides matching TRBD1. Material: PBMCs. This receptor has the CDR3 CASRRKDRDEGKQYF. Here is the DNA: TGTGCCAGCCGTCGAAAGGACAGGGACGAGGGTAAGCAGTACTTC.